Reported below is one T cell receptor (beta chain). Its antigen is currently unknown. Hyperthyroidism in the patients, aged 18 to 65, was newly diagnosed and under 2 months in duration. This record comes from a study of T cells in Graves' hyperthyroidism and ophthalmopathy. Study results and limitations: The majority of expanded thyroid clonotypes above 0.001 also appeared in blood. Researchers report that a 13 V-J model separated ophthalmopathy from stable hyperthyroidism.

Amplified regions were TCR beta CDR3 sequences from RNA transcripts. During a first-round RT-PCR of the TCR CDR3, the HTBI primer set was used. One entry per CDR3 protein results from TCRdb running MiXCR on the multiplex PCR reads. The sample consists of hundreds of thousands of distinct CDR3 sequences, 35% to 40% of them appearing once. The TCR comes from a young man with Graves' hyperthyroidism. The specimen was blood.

CDR3 region: CASSFGRLYEQYF. CDR3 DNA sequence: TGTGCCAGCAGCTTCGGCAGACTCTACGAGCAGTACTTC. This chain uses TRBV7-2 with TRBJ2-7; D uncertain. The CDR3 contains 13 residues. The V and J ends lost 3 bases and 3 bases respectively, with 9 bases between them. Germline CDR1 and CDR2: SGHTA and FQGNSA.